Shown below are 16 T cell receptor beta chains from a single sample sequenced in a study of blood T cell repertoires in COVID-19. Here immunoSEQ multiplex PCR was the method, and the copy in TCRdb shows in-frame clones only, minus some. The data contain about 140,000 clones, approximately 84% of them singletons. Sample: peripheral blood. Every receptor here comes from a woman aged 60-75 years with acute or convalescent COVID-19.

The chain links TRBV18 to TRBJ2-5; 12 positions match TRBD1. Trimming removed 4 bases from V and 5 bases from J; junction bases left unmatched: 17. The germline V gene encodes CDR1 KGHSH and CDR2 LQKENI. The CDR3 runs 19 residues. DNA of the CDR3: TGTGCCAGCTCACAACCGGGACAGGGGGCGATACAGCTGTTTGAGACCCAGTACTTC. Amino acids: CASSQPGQGAIQLFETQYF.

This sequence joins TRBV27 and TRBJ2-1; no definite D call. The CDR3 runs 13 residues. Looked up from germline, CDR1 is MNHEY and CDR2 is SMNVEV (reference sequence). V lost 6 bases and J 5 bases, leaving 11 bases between the germline ends. In DNA, the CDR3 is TGTGCCAGCAGGGGCCCTCCCAACAATGAGCAGTTCTTC. As protein: CASRGPPNNEQFF.

The V gene is TRBV28, the J gene TRBJ1-1, with 11 bases lining up with TRBD1. The CDR3 extends over 16 amino acids. CDR1 and CDR2 (germline): MDHEN, SYDVKM. The ends lost 2 bases at V and 1 base at J; junction bases unmatched: 3. This chain's CDR3 is CASSLGGQGANTEAFF. CDR3 nucleotide sequence: TGTGCCAGCAGTTTAGGAGGACAGGGGGCGAACACTGAAGCTTTCTTT.

The chain joins TRBV6-5 to TRBJ1-2; D not certain. The CDR3 totals 12 residues. Trimming cost V 7 bases and J 7 bases, with 13 bases left between them. Germline V gene sequence: CDR1 MNHEY, CDR2 SVGAGI. The CDR3: CASTADIAGYTF. CDR3 bases: TGTGCCAGCACCGCAGACATCGCTGGCTACACCTTC.

The DNA for the CDR3 is TGTGCCAGCGCCGAAAGGGGGAAAAACGAGCAGTACTTC. Protein sequence: CASAERGKNEQYF. V gene TRBV19 combines with J gene TRBJ2-7; D possibly corresponds to TRBD1 (6 bases). The CDR3 is 13 residues long. The germline CDR1 and CDR2 sequences are LNHDA and SQIVND (reference sequence). The V gene lost 9 bases and the J gene lost 5 bases, with 17 bases spanning the gap.

V gene TRBV27 combines with J gene TRBJ2-7; a weak D match, TRBD2 (7 bases). The V gene lost 6 bases and the J gene lost 1 base, with 16 bases spanning the gap. This CDR3 is 15 amino acids long. Germline CDR1 reads MNHEY; CDR2 reads SMNVEV (reference sequence). In DNA form, the CDR3 reads TGTGCCAGCAGGTCAGAGGGGGGGCCTTCCTACGAGCAGTACTTC. Amino acids: CASRSEGGPSYEQYF.

This clone appeared once. The CDR3 coding sequence is TGTGCCAGTAGTCCCTCCCCAGGTTATGGCTCCTACAATGAGCAGTTCTTC. This encodes CASSPSPGYGSYNEQFF. The gene calls are TRBV19 and TRBJ2-1; no clear D gene. CDR1 and CDR2 from the germline V gene are LNHDA and SQIVND (reference sequence). The CDR3 spans 17 residues. Trimming removed 5 bases from V and 0 bases from J, with 17 bases in between.

The gene calls are TRBV5-6 and TRBJ2-3, with TRBD1 matching 7 bases. The germline CDR1 and CDR2 sequences are SGHDT and YYEEEE. The CDR3 extends over 16 amino acids. Unmatched junction bases numbered 10, after V lost 4 bases and J lost 2 bases. The CDR3 loop reads CASSRIRGQHTDTQYF. Written as DNA, the CDR3 is TGTGCCAGCAGCCGAATCCGGGGACAGCACACAGATACGCAGTATTTT.

The V call is TRBV28, the J call TRBJ2-1; D is possibly TRBD2 (5 bases). The CDR3 length is 14 residues. V gave up 7 bases and J gave up 6 bases, with 16 bases separating them. In germline, CDR1 is MDHEN, CDR2 SYDVKM. CDR3 DNA sequence: TGTGCCAGCACCATCACGGGTGGAGGCAATGAGCAGTTCTTC. This sequence encodes CASTITGGGNEQFF.

This chain uses TRBV20-1 with TRBJ1-2, with TRBD1 identical over 8 bases. Germline V gene lookup returns CDR1 DFQATT and CDR2 SNEGSKA (reference sequence). The CDR3 contains 15 residues. The V gene end was trimmed by 3 bases and the J gene end by 8 bases; junction bases not matched to a gene: 14. The CDR3 here is CSASPGQVSSEGYTF. CDR3 DNA: TGCAGTGCTAGTCCGGGACAGGTCTCATCGGAGGGCTACACCTTC.

The V and J genes are TRBV4-2 and TRBJ2-2; 12 nucleotides line up with TRBD1. Losses at the gene ends were 3 bases for V and 3 bases for J; bases not matched to a gene: 5. The CDR3 contains 17 residues. Germline V gene sequence: CDR1 LGHNA, CDR2 YNFKEQ. CDR3 in DNA: TGTGCCAGCAGCCACAAAGGGACAGGGGGCGACACCGGGGAGCTGTTTTTT. It is translated as CASSHKGTGGDTGELFF.

The gene calls are TRBV14 and TRBJ1-2; maybe TRBD1 (6 bases). Per the germline V gene, CDR1 is SGHDN and CDR2 is FVKESK. Trimming took 0 bases from V and 7 from J, leaving 15 bases between them. This CDR3 is built from 15 residues. Here the CDR3 reads CASSQEARTVSGYTF. CDR3 in DNA: TGTGCCAGCAGCCAAGAAGCTCGGACAGTATCTGGCTACACCTTC.

This clone was counted a few times. This chain joins TRBV5-1 and TRBJ2-7, with 14 bases matching TRBD2. From germline, CDR1 is SGHRS and CDR2 YFSETQ. CDR3 length: 15 amino acids. After removal of 6 bases from V and 4 bases from J, the junction contained 6 bases not matched to a gene. The CDR3 spells CASMGLAGAGYEQYF. In DNA form, the CDR3 reads TGCGCCAGCATGGGACTAGCGGGAGCGGGGTACGAGCAGTACTTC.

V gene TRBV30 combines with J gene TRBJ1-6, with 7 bases matching TRBD1. In germline, CDR1 is GTSNPN, CDR2 SVGIG (reference sequence). J lost 9 bases, V lost 2 bases, and 13 bases had no gene match. The CDR3 sequence is 16 residues long. The CDR3 DNA is TGTGCCTGGAGTAGACAGGGAACAGCTTTTCGTTCACCCCTCCACTTT. Its protein is CAWSRQGTAFRSPLHF.

The chain is built from TRBV29-1 and TRBJ1-1; D is perhaps TRBD1 (5 bases). Deletions cut 4 bases from V and 4 bases from J, with 10 bases between. Germline lookup yields CDR1 SQVTM and CDR2 ANQGSEA. This CDR3 is 12 amino acids long. CDR3 DNA: TGCAGCGTTGCGGAGGGGTTCACTGAAGCTTTCTTT. Translated: CSVAEGFTEAFF.

V usage is TRBV6-5 and J usage is TRBJ1-2; no clear D. There are 15 residues in the CDR3. CDR1 is MNHEY, CDR2 SVGAGI, per germline. V was pared by 5 bases and J by 0 bases, with 13 bases between. Written as DNA, the CDR3 is TGTGCCAGCAGTCTGCGACGGACTACTAACTATGGCTACACCTTC. It specifies CASSLRRTTNYGYTF.